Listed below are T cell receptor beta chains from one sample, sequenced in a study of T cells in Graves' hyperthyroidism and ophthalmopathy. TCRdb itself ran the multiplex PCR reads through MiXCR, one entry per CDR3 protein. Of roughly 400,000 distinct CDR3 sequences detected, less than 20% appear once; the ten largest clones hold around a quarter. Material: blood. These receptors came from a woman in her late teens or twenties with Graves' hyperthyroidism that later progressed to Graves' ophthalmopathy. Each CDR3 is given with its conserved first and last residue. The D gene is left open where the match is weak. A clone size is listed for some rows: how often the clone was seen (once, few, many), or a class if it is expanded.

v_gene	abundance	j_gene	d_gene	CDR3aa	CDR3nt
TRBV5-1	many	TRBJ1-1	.	CASSLRELFRVGMNTEAFF	TGCGCCAGCAGCTTACGGGAACTATTCCGGGTCGGAATGAACACTGAAGCTTTCTTT
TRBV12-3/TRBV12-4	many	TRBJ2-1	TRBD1	CASRWDSSYNEQFF	TGTGCCAGCAGATGGGACAGCTCCTACAATGAGCAGTTCTTC
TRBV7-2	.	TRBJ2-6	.	CAGSLVNRPSGANVLTF	TGTGCCGGCAGCTTAGTTAACAGGCCCTCTGGGGCCAACGTCCTGACTTTC
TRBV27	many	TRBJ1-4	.	CASSKGEKLFF	TGTGCCAGCAGTAAAGGTGAAAAACTGTTTTTT
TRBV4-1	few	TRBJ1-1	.	CASSHRGGPTEAFF	TGCGCCAGCAGCCATAGGGGAGGGCCCACTGAAGCTTTCTTT
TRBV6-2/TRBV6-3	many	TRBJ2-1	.	CASSKLVRQDEQFF	TGTGCCAGCAGCAAACTAGTGAGGCAGGATGAGCAGTTCTTC
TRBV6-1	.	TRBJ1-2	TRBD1	CASSPTGVGYTF	TGTGCCAGCAGCCCAACAGGGGTAGGCTACACCTTC
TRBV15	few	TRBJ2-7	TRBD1	CATSAMGGQGYEQYF	TGTGCCACCAGCGCCATGGGGGGACAGGGCTACGAGCAGTACTTC
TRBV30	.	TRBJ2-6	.	CAWNVAGRPSGANVLTF	TGTGCCTGGAATGTGGCAGGGCGACCATCTGGGGCCAACGTCCTGACTTTC
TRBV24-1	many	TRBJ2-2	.	CATSDEGHQDTGELFF	TGTGCCACCAGTGATGAGGGGCACCAGGACACCGGGGAGCTGTTTTTT
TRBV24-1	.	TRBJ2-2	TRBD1	CAASGRGTGMSGELFF	TGTGCCGCCTCCGGCCGTGGGACAGGGATGAGCGGGGAGCTGTTTTTT
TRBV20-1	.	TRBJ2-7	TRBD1	CSARPGGTGEYEQYF	TGCAGTGCCCGACCCGGCGGGACAGGGGAATACGAGCAGTACTTC
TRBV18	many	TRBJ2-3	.	CASSSLTTSGHTDTQYF	TGTGCCAGCTCATCCCTTACTACAAGCGGGCACACAGATACGCAGTATTTT
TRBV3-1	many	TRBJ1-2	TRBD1	CASSQPQGTHGYTF	TGTGCCAGCAGCCAACCACAGGGGACGCATGGCTACACCTTC
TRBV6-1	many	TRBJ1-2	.	CASRRGTIGGYTF	TGTGCCAGCAGGCGAGGGACGATTGGGGGCTACACCTTC
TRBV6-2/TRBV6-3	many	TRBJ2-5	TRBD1	CASSLRTGGGETQYF	TGTGCCAGCAGCCTACGGACAGGGGGCGGGGAGACCCAGTACTTC
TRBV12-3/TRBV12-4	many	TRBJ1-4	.	CASSLSDGGNEKLFF	TGTGCCAGCAGTTTATCAGACGGAGGCAATGAAAAACTGTTTTTT
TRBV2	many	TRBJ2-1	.	CASISSNEQFF	TGTGCCAGCATTAGCAGCAATGAGCAGTTCTTC
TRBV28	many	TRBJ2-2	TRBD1	CASSFFSAGGTGELFF	TGTGCCAGCAGTTTCTTCTCGGCAGGGGGCACCGGGGAGCTGTTTTTT
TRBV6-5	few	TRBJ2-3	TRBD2	CASSYSSSGRTDTQYF	TGTGCCAGCAGTTACTCATCTAGCGGGAGAACAGATACGCAGTATTTT
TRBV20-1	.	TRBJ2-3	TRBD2	CSAQQGLAGVRDTQYF	TGCAGTGCCCAGCAGGGACTAGCGGGAGTAAGAGATACGCAGTATTTT
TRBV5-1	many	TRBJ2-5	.	CASSLGAEETQYF	TGTGCCAGCAGCTTAGGGGCGGAAGAGACCCAGTACTTC
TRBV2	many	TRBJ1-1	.	CASKGTPSPKRTEAFF	TGTGCCAGCAAGGGGACACCGTCTCCGAAGAGGACTGAAGCTTTCTTT
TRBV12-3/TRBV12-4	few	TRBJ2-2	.	CASSFAGSGTGELFF	TGTGCCAGCAGTTTTGCCGGGAGTGGGACCGGGGAGCTGTTTTTT
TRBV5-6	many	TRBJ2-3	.	CASSIRDHNTDTQYF	TGTGCCAGCAGCATCCGGGACCACAACACAGATACGCAGTATTTT
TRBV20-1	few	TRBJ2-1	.	CSARVPLASYNEQFF	TGCAGTGCTAGAGTCCCCTTAGCCTCCTACAATGAGCAGTTCTTC
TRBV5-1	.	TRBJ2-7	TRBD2	CASSVTSGEAYEQYF	TGCGCCAGCAGCGTGACTAGCGGGGAAGCCTACGAGCAGTACTTC
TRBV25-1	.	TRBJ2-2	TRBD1	CASSATGGNTGELFF	TGTGCCAGCAGTGCGACAGGGGGCAACACCGGGGAGCTGTTTTTT
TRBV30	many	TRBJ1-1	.	CAWSIQKNTEAFF	TGTGCCTGGAGTATACAGAAGAACACTGAAGCTTTCTTT
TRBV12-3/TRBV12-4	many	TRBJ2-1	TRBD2	CASSPTSGNEQFF	TGTGCCAGCAGCCCGACTAGCGGCAATGAGCAGTTCTTC
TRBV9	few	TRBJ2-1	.	CASSVALASSNEQFF	TGTGCCAGCAGCGTAGCCCTAGCATCGAGCAATGAGCAGTTCTTC
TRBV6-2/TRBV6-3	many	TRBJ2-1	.	CASSSGPSSYNEQFF	TGTGCCAGCAGTTCTGGTCCCTCCTCCTACAATGAGCAGTTCTTC
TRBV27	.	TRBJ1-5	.	CASRSGGLTHF	TGTGCCAGCAGGTCGGGAGGCCTTACGCATTTT
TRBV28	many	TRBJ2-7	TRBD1	CASSLGYAGDRGVSYEQYF	TGTGCCAGCAGTTTAGGTTATGCGGGGGACAGGGGAGTTTCCTACGAGCAGTACTTC
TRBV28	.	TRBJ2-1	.	CASRTQFYNEQFF	TGTGCCAGCAGGACACAATTTTACAATGAGCAGTTCTTC
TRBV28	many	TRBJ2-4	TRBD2	CASSFRGRAAKNIQYF	TGTGCCAGCAGTTTTCGAGGGAGGGCGGCCAAAAACATTCAGTACTTC
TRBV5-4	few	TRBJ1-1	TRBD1	CASSRDRSPLNTEAFF	TGTGCCAGCAGCCGGGACAGAAGTCCATTGAACACTGAAGCTTTCTTT
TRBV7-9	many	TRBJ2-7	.	CASSIYREGPYEQYF	TGTGCCAGCAGCATCTACAGGGAAGGTCCCTACGAGCAGTACTTC
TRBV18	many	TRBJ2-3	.	CASSPSPRAVGTDTQYF	TGTGCCAGCTCACCATCTCCAAGGGCGGTTGGCACAGATACGCAGTATTTT
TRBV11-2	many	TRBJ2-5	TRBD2	CASSLRGREGRETQYF	TGTGCCAGCAGCTTACGAGGGCGGGAGGGCCGAGAGACCCAGTACTTC
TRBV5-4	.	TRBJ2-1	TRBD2	CASMGSSGRSRNEQFF	TGTGCCAGCATGGGGAGTAGCGGGAGGTCTCGCAATGAGCAGTTCTTC
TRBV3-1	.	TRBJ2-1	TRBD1	CASRPTPTGVEQFF	TGTGCCAGCAGGCCGACACCGACAGGGGTTGAACAGTTCTTC
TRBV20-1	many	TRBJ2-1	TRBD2	CSATTSTYNEQFF	TGCAGTGCGACGACTAGCACCTACAATGAGCAGTTCTTC
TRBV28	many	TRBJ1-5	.	CASGTGGPQHF	TGTGCCAGTGGAACCGGTGGACCCCAGCATTTT
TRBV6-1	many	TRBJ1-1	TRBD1	CASSAEQGVTEAFF	TGTGCCAGCAGCGCTGAACAGGGGGTTACTGAAGCTTTCTTT
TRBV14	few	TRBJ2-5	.	CASSHHGASEIIETQYF	TGTGCCAGCAGCCACCATGGGGCTAGCGAAATAATAGAGACCCAGTACTTC
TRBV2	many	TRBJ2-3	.	CASRSGPTRSTDTQYF	TGTGCCAGCAGATCGGGTCCGACGAGGAGCACAGATACGCAGTATTTT
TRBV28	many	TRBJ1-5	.	CASSPGTPTQPQHF	TGTGCCAGCAGTCCGGGGACCCCCACCCAGCCCCAGCATTTT